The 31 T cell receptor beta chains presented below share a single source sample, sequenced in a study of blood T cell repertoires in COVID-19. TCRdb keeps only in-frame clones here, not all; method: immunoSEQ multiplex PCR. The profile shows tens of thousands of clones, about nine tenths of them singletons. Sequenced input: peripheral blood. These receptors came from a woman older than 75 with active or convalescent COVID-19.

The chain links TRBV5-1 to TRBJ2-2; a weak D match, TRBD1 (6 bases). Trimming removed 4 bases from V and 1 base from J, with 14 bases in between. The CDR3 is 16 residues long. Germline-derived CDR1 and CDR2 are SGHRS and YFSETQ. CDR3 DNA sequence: TGCGCCAGCAGCCCGGGGCCAGGGGAGAACACCGGGGAGCTGTTTTTT. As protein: CASSPGPGENTGELFF.

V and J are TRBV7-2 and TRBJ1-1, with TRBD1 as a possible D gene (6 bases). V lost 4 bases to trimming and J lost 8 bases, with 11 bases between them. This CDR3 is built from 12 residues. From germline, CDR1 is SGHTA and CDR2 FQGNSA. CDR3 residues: CASSSQGREAFF. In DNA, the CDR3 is TGTGCCAGCAGCTCACAGGGACGGGAAGCTTTCTTT.

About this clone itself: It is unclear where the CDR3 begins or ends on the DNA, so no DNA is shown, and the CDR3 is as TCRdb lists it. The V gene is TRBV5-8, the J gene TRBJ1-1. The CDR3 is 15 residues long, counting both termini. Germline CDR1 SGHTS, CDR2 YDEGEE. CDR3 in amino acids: CASSFGPGLTTEAFF.

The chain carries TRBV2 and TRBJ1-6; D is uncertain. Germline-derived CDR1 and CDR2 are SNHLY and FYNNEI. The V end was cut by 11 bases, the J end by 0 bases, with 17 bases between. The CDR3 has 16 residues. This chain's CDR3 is CAAQGGLSSYNSPLHF. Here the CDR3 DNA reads TGTGCCGCCCAAGGCGGGCTGAGCTCCTATAATTCACCCCTCCACTTT.

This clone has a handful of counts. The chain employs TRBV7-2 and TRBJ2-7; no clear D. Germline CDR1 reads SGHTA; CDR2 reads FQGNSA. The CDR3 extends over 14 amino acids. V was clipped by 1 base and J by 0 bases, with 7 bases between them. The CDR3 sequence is CASSLDRVSYEQYF. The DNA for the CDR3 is TGTGCCAGCAGCTTAGACCGAGTCTCCTACGAGCAGTACTTC.

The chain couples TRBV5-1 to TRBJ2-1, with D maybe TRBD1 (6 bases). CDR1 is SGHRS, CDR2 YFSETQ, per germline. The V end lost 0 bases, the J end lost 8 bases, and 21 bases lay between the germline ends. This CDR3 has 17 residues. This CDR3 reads CASSLAAGGAYFHEQFF. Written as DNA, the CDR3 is TGCGCCAGCAGCTTGGCCGCTGGGGGCGCATACTTCCATGAGCAGTTCTTC.

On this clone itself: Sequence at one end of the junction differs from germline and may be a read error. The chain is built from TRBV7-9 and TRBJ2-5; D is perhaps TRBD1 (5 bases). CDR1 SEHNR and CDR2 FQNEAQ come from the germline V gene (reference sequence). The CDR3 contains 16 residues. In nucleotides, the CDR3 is TGCGCCAGCAGCATAGGGTCCGGACACTTGGGGGAGACCCAGTACTTC. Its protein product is CASSIGSGHLGETQYF.

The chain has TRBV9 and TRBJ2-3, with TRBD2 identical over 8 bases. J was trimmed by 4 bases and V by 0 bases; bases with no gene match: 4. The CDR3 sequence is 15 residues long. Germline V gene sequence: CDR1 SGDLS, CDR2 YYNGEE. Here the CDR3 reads CASSVGLAGSDTQYF. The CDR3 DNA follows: TGTGCCAGCAGCGTAGGGCTAGCGGGCTCAGATACGCAGTATTTT.

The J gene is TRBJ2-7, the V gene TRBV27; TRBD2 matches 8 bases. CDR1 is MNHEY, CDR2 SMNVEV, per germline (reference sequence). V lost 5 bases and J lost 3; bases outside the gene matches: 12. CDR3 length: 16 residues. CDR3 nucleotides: TGTGCCAGCAGTCCCGGGATAGCGGGGCTACGCTACGAGCAGTACTTC. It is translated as CASSPGIAGLRYEQYF.

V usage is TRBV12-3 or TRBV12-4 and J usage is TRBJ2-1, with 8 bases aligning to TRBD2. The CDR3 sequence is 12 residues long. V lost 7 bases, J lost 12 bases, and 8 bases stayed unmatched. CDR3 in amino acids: CASTEGGLVQFF. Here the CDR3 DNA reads TGTGCCAGCACCGAAGGGGGACTAGTGCAGTTCTTC.

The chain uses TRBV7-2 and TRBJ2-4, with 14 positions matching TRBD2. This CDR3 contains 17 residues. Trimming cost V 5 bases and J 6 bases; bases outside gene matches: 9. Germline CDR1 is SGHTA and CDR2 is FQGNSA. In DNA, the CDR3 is TGTGCCAGCAGCCCACGACTAGCGGGGGGGCCGGGAAACATTCAGTACTTC. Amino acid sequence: CASSPRLAGGPGNIQYF.

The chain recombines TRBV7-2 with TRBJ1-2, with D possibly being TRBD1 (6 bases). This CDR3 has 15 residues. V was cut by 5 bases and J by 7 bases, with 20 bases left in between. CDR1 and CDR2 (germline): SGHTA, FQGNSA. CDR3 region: CASSPSRQGIGGYTF. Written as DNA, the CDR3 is TGTGCCAGCAGCCCTTCGAGGCAGGGGATTGGTGGCTACACCTTC.

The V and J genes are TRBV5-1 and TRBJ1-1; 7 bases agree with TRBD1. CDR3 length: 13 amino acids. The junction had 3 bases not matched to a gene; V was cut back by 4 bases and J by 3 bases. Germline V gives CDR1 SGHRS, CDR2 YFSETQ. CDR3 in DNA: TGCGCCAGCAGCATACAGGGGTACACTGAAGCTTTCTTT. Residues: CASSIQGYTEAFF.

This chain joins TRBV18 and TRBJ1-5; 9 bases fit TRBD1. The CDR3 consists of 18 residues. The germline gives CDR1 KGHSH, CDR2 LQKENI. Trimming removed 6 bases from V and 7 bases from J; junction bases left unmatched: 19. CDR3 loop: CASSSTHNRDRAEQPQHF. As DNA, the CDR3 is TGTGCCAGCTCGTCAACCCACAACCGGGACAGGGCAGAACAGCCCCAGCATTTT. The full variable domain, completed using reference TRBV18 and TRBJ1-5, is NAGVMQNPRHLVRRRGQEARLRCSPMKGHSHVYWYRQLPEEGLKFMVYLQKENIIDESGMPKERFSAEFPKEGPSILRIQQVVRGDSAAYFCASSSTHNRDRAEQPQHFGDGTRLSIL.

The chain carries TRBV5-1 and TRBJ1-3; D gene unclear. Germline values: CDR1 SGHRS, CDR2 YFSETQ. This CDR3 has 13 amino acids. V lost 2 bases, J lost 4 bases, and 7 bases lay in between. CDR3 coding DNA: TGCGCCAGCAGCTTTGGAGAAGGAAACACCATATATTTT. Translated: CASSFGEGNTIYF.

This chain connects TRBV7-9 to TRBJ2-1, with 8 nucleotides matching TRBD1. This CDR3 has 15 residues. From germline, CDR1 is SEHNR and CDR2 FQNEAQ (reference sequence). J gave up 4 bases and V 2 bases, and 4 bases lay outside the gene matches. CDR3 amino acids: CASSLMQGAYNEQFF. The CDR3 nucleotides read TGTGCCAGCAGCTTAATGCAGGGGGCTTACAATGAGCAGTTCTTC. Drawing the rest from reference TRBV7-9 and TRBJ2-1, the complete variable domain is DTGVSQNPRHKITKRGQNVTFRCDPISEHNRLYWYRQTLGQGPEFLTYFQNEAQLEKSRLLSDRFSAERPKGSFSTLEIQRTEQGDSAMYLCASSLMQGAYNEQFFGPGTRLTVL.

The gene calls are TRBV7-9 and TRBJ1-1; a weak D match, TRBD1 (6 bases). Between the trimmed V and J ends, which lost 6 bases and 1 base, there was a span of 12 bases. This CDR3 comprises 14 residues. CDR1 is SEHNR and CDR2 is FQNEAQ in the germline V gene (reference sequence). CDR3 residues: CASRTGESNTEAFF. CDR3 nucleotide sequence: TGTGCCAGCAGGACAGGCGAATCGAACACTGAAGCTTTCTTT.

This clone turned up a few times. CDR3 residues: CASSQGGGTPSDNQPQHF. CDR3 sequence (DNA): TGTGCCAGCAGCCAAGGGGGCGGGACCCCATCTGACAATCAGCCCCAGCATTTT. The V gene is TRBV3-1 (or the pseudogene TRBV3-2), the J gene TRBJ1-5, with a weak D call TRBD1 (5 bases). The CDR3 has 18 amino acids. Germline V gene data show CDR1 as LGHDT and CDR2 as YNNKEL (reference sequence). V lost 1 base and J lost 3, with 19 bases in between.

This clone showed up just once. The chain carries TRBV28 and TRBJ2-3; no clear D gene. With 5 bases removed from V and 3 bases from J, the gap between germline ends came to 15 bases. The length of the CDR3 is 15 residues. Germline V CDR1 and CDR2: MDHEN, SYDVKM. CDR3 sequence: CASSAPPELTDTQYF. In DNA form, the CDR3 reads TGTGCCAGCAGTGCCCCTCCCGAACTAACAGATACGCAGTATTTT.

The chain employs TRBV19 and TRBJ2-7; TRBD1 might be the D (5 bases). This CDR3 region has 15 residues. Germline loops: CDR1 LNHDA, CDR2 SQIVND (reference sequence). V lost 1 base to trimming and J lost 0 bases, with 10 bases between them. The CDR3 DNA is TGTGCCAGTAGTATAGGGCAGGGCAGCTCCTACGAGCAGTACTTC. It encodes CASSIGQGSSYEQYF.

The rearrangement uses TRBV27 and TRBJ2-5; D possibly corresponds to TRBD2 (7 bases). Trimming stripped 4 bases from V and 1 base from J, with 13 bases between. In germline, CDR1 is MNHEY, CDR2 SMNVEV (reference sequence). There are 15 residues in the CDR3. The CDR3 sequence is CASSWTGGPQETQYF. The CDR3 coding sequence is TGTGCCAGCAGTTGGACGGGGGGCCCCCAAGAGACCCAGTACTTC.

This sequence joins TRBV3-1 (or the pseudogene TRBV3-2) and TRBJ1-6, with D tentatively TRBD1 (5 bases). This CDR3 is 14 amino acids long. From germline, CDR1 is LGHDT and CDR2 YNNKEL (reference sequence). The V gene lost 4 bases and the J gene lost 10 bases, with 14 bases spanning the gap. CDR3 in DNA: TGTGCCAGCAGCCCCCTCTCCAGGGAATCACCCCTCCACTTT. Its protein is CASSPLSRESPLHF.

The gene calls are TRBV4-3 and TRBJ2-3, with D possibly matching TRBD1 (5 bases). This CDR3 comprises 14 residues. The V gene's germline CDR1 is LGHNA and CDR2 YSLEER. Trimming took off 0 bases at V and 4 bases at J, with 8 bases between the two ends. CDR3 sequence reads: CASSQDLGADTQYF. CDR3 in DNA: TGCGCCAGCAGCCAAGATTTAGGGGCAGATACGCAGTATTTT.

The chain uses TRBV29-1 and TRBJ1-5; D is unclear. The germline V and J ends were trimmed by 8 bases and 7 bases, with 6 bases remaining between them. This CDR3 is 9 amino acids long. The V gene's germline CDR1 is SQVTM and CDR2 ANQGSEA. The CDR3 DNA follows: TGCAGCTTTATCCAGCCCCAGCATTTT. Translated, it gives CSFIQPQHF.

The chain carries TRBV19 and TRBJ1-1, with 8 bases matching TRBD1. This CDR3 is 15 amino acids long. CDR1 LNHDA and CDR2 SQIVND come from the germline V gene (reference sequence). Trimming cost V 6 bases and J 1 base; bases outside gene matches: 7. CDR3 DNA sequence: TGTGCCAGTAGCGGCAGGGGGCGCGGGAACACTGAAGCTTTCTTT. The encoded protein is CASSGRGRGNTEAFF.

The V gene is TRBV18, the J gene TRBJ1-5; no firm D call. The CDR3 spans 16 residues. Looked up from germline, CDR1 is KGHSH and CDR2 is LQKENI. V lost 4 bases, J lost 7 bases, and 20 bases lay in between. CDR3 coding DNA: TGTGCCAGCTCACTTTTTTCCGTTAAGGCAGGACAGCCCCAGCATTTT. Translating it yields CASSLFSVKAGQPQHF.

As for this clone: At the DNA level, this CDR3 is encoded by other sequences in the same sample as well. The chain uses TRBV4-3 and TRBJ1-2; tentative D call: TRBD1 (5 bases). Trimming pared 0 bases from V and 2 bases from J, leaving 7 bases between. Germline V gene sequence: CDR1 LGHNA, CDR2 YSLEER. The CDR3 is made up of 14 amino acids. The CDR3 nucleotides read TGCGCCAGCAGCCAAGACCGGGGGAACTATGGCTACACCTTC. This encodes CASSQDRGNYGYTF.

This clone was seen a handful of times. The CDR3 loop is CSVRDSLNTEAFF. The CDR3 bases are TGCAGCGTCCGGGACAGCTTGAACACTGAAGCTTTCTTT. V usage is TRBV29-1 and J usage is TRBJ1-1; the match to TRBD1 covers 7 bases. Germline-derived CDR1 and CDR2 are SQVTM and ANQGSEA. This CDR3 comprises 13 residues. The J segment lost 0 bases and the V segment lost 6 bases, leaving 4 bases of the junction unmatched.

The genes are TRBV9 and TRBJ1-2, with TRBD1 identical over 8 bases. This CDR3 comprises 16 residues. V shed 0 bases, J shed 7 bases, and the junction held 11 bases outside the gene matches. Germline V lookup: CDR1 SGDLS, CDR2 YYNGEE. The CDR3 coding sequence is TGTGCCAGCAGCGTAGCTTCGACAGGGGAATGGAGTGGCTACACCTTC. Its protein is CASSVASTGEWSGYTF.

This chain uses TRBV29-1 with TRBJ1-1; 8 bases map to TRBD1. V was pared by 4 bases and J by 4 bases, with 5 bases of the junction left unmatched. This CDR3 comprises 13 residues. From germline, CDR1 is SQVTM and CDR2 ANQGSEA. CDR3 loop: CSVGDRGSTEAFF. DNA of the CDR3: TGCAGCGTTGGAGACAGGGGCAGCACTGAAGCTTTCTTT. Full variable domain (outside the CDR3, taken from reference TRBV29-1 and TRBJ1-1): SAVISQKPSRDICQRGTSLTIQCQVDSQVTMMFWYRQQPGQSLTLIATANQGSEATYESGFVIDKFPISRPNLTFSTLTVSNMSPEDSSIYLCSVGDRGSTEAFFGQGTRLTVV.

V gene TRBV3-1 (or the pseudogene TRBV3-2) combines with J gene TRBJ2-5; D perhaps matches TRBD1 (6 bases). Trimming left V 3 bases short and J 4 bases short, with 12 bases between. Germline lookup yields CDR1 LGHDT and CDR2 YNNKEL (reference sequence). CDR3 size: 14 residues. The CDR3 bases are TGTGCCAGCAGCCATGCCACAGGGCGAGAGACCCAGTACTTC. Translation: CASSHATGRETQYF.